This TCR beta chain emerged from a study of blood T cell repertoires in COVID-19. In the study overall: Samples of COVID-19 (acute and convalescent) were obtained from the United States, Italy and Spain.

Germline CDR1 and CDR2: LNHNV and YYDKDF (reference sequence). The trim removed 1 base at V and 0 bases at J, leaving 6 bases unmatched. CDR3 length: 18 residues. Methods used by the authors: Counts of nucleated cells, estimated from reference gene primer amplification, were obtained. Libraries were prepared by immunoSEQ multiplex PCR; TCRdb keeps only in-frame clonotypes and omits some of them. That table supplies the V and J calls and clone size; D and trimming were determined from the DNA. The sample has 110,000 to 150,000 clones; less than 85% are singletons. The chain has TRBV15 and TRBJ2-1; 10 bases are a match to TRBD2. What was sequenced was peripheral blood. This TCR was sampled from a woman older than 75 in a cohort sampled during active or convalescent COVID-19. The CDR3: CATSRAGLAVSSYNEQFF. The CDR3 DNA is TGTGCCACCAGCAGAGCCGGACTAGCGGTGAGCTCCTACAATGAGCAGTTCTTC.